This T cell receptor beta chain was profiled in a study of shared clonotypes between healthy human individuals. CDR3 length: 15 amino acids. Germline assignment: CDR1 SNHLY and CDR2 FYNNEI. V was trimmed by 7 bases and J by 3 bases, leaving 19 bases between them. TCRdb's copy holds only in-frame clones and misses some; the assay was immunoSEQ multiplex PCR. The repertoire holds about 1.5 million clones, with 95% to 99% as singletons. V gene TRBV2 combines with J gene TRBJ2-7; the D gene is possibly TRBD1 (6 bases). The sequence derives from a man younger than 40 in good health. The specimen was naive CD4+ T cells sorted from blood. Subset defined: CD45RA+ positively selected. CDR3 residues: CASTRGRPQDYEQYF. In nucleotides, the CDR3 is TGTGCCAGCACCAGGGGACGGCCCCAGGACTACGAGCAGTACTTC.